One sample yielded the 11 T cell receptor beta chains listed below, sequenced in a study of blood T cell repertoires in COVID-19. Sequenced by immunoSEQ multiplex PCR; TCRdb stores in-frame clones only, minus some. The repertoire holds around 230,000 clones, with about four fifths as singletons. Material: peripheral blood. The origin of the receptors is a middle-aged woman with active or convalescent COVID-19.

This clone was seen a few times. The chain has TRBV21-1 and TRBJ1-5. TRBV21-1 is reported as a pseudogene. The CDR3 extends over 16 amino acids. The CDR3 bases are TGTGCCAGCAGCAAAGGGGGCGGGGAGGATGGGTGCCCCCAGCATTTT. Residues: CASSKGGGEDGCPQHF.

The genes are TRBV19 and TRBJ2-1, with D hard to call. V lost 5 bases to trimming and J lost 7 bases, with 21 bases between them. Germline CDR1 LNHDA, CDR2 SQIVND (reference sequence). This CDR3 contains 16 residues. The CDR3 DNA sequence: TGTGCCAGTAGTCCCCCGTGGGCCTCGGATAGGAATGAGCAGTTCTTC. Its protein product is CASSPPWASDRNEQFF.

This clone was seen only once. This chain connects TRBV5-1 to TRBJ2-3; TRBD1 agrees at 7 bases. The CDR3 is made up of 15 amino acids. Unmatched junction bases numbered 3, after V lost 1 base and J lost 1 base. The germline V gene has CDR1 SGHRS and CDR2 YFSETQ. CDR3 sequence (DNA): TGCGCCAGCAGCTTGACAGGGGACCGCACAGATACGCAGTATTTT. Translation: CASSLTGDRTDTQYF.

This chain uses TRBV5-1 with TRBJ1-6; 8 bases are a match to TRBD1. This CDR3 is 16 amino acids long. Germline CDR1 reads SGHRS; CDR2 reads YFSETQ. J was trimmed by 0 bases and V by 4 bases; bases with no gene match: 3. The CDR3 nucleotides read TGCGCCAGCAGCGGGACAGGAGACTCCTATAATTCACCCCTCCACTTT. Translating it yields CASSGTGDSYNSPLHF.

The V gene is TRBV6-5, the J gene TRBJ1-5; weak D call: TRBD1 (6 bases). The length of the CDR3 is 13 residues. Germline V gives CDR1 MNHEY, CDR2 SVGAGI. Trimming stripped 11 bases from V and 5 bases from J, with 16 bases between. The CDR3 region is CASQGGVHQPQHF. The CDR3 DNA reads TGTGCCTCACAGGGTGGGGTTCATCAGCCCCAGCATTTT.

The chain combines TRBV14 with TRBJ1-2; D not certain. The CDR3 sequence is 13 residues long. V lost 0 bases, J lost 9 bases, and 11 bases lay in between. The germline CDR1 and CDR2 sequences are SGHDN and FVKESK. The CDR3 DNA reads as TGTGCCAGCAGCCAAGATCCCCCGGGAAGCTACACCTTC. This gives the protein CASSQDPPGSYTF.

The chain links TRBV20-1 to TRBJ1-2, with D possibly being TRBD1 (5 bases). The CDR3 length is 15 residues. Germline V gene lookup returns CDR1 DFQATT and CDR2 SNEGSKA (reference sequence). Deletions cut 3 bases from V and 3 bases from J, with 17 bases between. CDR3 amino acids: CSASRPGREDYGYTF. Written as DNA, the CDR3 is TGCAGTGCTAGTCGTCCGGGCAGGGAGGACTATGGCTACACCTTC.

J is TRBJ1-2 and V is TRBV24-1; TRBD1 might be the D (6 bases). There are 14 residues in the CDR3. Looked up from germline, CDR1 is KGHDR and CDR2 is SFDVKD. The V gene lost 4 bases and the J gene lost 4 bases, with 12 bases spanning the gap. The CDR3 nucleotides read TGTGCCACCAGTGAATCCGACAGGTTCTATGGCTACACCTTC. Translating gives CATSESDRFYGYTF.

This chain links TRBV6-5 with TRBJ1-1; a possible D gene is TRBD1 (5 bases). Germline V lookup: CDR1 MNHEY, CDR2 SVGAGI. The CDR3 sequence is 12 residues long. Trimming cost V 8 bases and J 0 bases, with 7 bases left between them. The CDR3 sequence is CASSGVNTEAFF. CDR3 coding DNA: TGTGCCAGCTCGGGGGTGAACACTGAAGCTTTCTTT.

CDR3 amino acids: CASSQDRLAGGPLDTQYF. CDR3 nucleotide sequence: TGTGCCAGCAGCCAAGATCGGCTAGCGGGGGGGCCTCTAGATACGCAGTATTTT. This chain uses TRBV14 with TRBJ2-3, with 12 positions matching TRBD2. CDR3 length: 18 residues. Germline CDR1 and CDR2: SGHDN and FVKESK. J gave up 5 bases and V 0 bases, and 9 bases lay outside the gene matches.

The chain joins TRBV5-4 to TRBJ2-1; maybe TRBD2 (6 bases). V was cut by 4 bases and J by 1 base, with 15 bases left in between. The CDR3 spans 16 residues. CDR1 and CDR2 from the germline V gene are SGHNT and YYREEE (reference sequence). The CDR3 is CASSTPTGASYNEQFF. CDR3 in DNA: TGTGCCAGCAGCACGCCCACGGGAGCATCCTACAATGAGCAGTTCTTC.